This entry lists 7 T cell receptor beta chains sequenced from one sample in a study of T cell repertoires in cytomegalovirus infection. These TCRs' antigens remain unknown. MiXCR was run by TCRdb on the reads, yielding one entry per CDR3 protein. The sample lists under 850,000 distinct CDR3 sequences, around 31% occurring once. Sequences were derived from cultured PBMCs, sampled from culture after CMV antigen stimulation. These receptors were taken from a human donor in good health (CMV status not recorded). Some clones in this sample may be carry-over from other donors' samples.

This clonotype was recorded many times. The chain links TRBV7-2 to TRBJ1-2; D might be TRBD1 (6 bases). Germline-derived CDR1 and CDR2 are SGHTA and FQGNSA. This CDR3 is built from 14 residues. V lost 1 base to trimming and J lost 5 bases, with 11 bases between them. Here the CDR3 DNA reads TGTGCCAGCAGCTTAGATGGCAGGGGATATGGCTACACCTTC. It yields the protein CASSLDGRGYGYTF.

This chain uses TRBV5-4 with TRBJ1-6; 11 bases fit TRBD1. Germline V gene sequence: CDR1 SGHNT, CDR2 YYREEE (reference sequence). This CDR3 contains 16 residues. With V trimmed by 0 bases and J by 10 bases, 6 bases remained unmatched. The CDR3 is CASSLDRGTGGSPLHF. CDR3 DNA: TGTGCCAGCAGCTTGGATAGGGGGACAGGGGGATCACCCCTCCACTTT.

The rearrangement joins TRBV30 to TRBJ2-1, with 12 bases aligning to TRBD2. Germline CDR1 and CDR2: GTSNPN and SVGIG (reference sequence). The CDR3 spans 15 residues. Trimming removed 0 bases from V and 8 bases from J; junction bases left unmatched: 5. This CDR3 reads CAWSVHASGRDEQFF. CDR3 in DNA: TGTGCCTGGAGTGTACACGCTAGCGGGAGGGATGAGCAGTTCTTC.

The chain has TRBV4-1 and TRBJ2-5; D possibly uses TRBD1 or TRBD2 (7 bases each). This CDR3 has 15 amino acids. V gave up 1 base and J gave up 5 bases, with 14 bases separating them. Germline lookup yields CDR1 MGHRA and CDR2 YSYEKL. CDR3: CASSQAVRGGETQYF. CDR3 DNA: TGCGCCAGCAGCCAAGCCGTCAGGGGGGGCGAGACCCAGTACTTC.

This chain links TRBV2 with TRBJ1-2; a weak D match, TRBD1 (5 bases). Germline V gene lookup returns CDR1 SNHLY and CDR2 FYNNEI. The ends were cut back, 4 bases at V and 8 bases at J, with 14 bases in the middle. The CDR3 length is 13 residues. DNA for the CDR3: TGTGCCAGCAGTGCCAAAGGGGTGCTCGGCTACACCTTC. Translated: CASSAKGVLGYTF.

The chain uses TRBV7-9 and TRBJ1-4, with D perhaps TRBD1 (5 bases). Between the trimmed V and J ends, which lost 3 bases and 0 bases, there was a span of 8 bases. CDR3 size: 15 residues. CDR1 and CDR2 (germline): SEHNR, FQNEAQ (reference sequence). CDR3 protein: CASSLGDATNEKLFF. The DNA for the CDR3 is TGTGCCAGCAGCTTGGGGGATGCAACTAATGAAAAACTGTTTTTT.

This clonotype came up a few times. V and J are TRBV10-3 and TRBJ1-1, with D unresolved. This CDR3 comprises 14 residues. Germline CDR1 reads ENHRY; CDR2 reads SYGVKD. Between the trimmed V and J ends, which lost 3 bases and 1 base, there was a span of 9 bases. Written as DNA, the CDR3 is TGTGCCATCAGTGATCGGGTCCCGAACACTGAAGCTTTCTTT. Translation: CAISDRVPNTEAFF.